These T cell receptor beta chains were read from a single sample in a study of human T cells and chemical hapten exposure. TCRdb used MiXCR to reprocess the RACE reads, holding one entry per CDR3 protein. The sample consists of 300,000 to 350,000 distinct CDR3 sequences, under 9% of them appearing once. Here the sequenced sample was whole blood, taken in connection with sensitization to the hapten diphenylcyclopropenone (DPC). These receptors all stem from a woman between 18 and 30 years old with alopecia areata. Some clones in this sample may be carry-over from other donors' samples. Each CDR3 is given with its conserved first and last residue. The order of the fields is J gene, D gene, clone size, V gene, CDR3 DNA, CDR3 protein. The D gene is left open where the match is weak. Clone size appears in some rows only: once, few, many, or a class for an expanded clone.

J gene: TRBJ2-3
D gene: -
clone size: few
V gene: TRBV6-5
CDR3 DNA: TGTGCCAGCAGTTACTCGCCAGCCACAGATACGCAGTATTTT
CDR3 protein: CASSYSPATDTQYF

J gene: TRBJ1-6
D gene: -
clone size: many
V gene: TRBV6-1
CDR3 DNA: TGTGCCAGCAGCCTATACTGGGCGGGGAATAATTCACCCCTCCACTTT
CDR3 protein: CASSLYWAGNNSPLHF

J gene: TRBJ2-5
D gene: TRBD1
clone size: many
V gene: TRBV11-1
CDR3 DNA: TGTGCCAGCAGCACCGGACAGGGTGAGGTGAAGACCCAGTACTTC
CDR3 protein: CASSTGQGEVKTQYF

J gene: TRBJ2-3
D gene: -
clone size: few
V gene: TRBV5-1
CDR3 DNA: TGCGCCAGCAGCCCACCGACCATAGCGCTCAACACAGATACGCAGTATTTT
CDR3 protein: CASSPPTIALNTDTQYF

J gene: TRBJ2-5
D gene: TRBD2
clone size: few
V gene: TRBV6-4
CDR3 DNA: TGTGCCAGCAGAGACTCCACTCTAGCGGAAGAGACCCAGTACTTC
CDR3 protein: CASRDSTLAEETQYF

J gene: TRBJ1-1
D gene: -
clone size: -
V gene: TRBV20-1
CDR3 DNA: TGCAGTTTGTGGGGGGAATTGAACACTGAAGCTTTCTTT
CDR3 protein: CSLWGELNTEAFF

J gene: TRBJ2-1
D gene: -
clone size: many
V gene: TRBV5-1
CDR3 DNA: TGCGCCAGCAGCTTGGCCGGCGGGGGCAGGGATGAGCAGTTCTTC
CDR3 protein: CASSLAGGGRDEQFF

J gene: TRBJ2-1
D gene: TRBD1
clone size: few
V gene: TRBV2
CDR3 DNA: TGTGCCAGCAGTTACGGACAGGTTGAGCAGTTCTTC
CDR3 protein: CASSYGQVEQFF

J gene: TRBJ2-3
D gene: TRBD2
clone size: many
V gene: TRBV20-1
CDR3 DNA: TGCAGTGCCCCCCGTCTTAGCGGGGTCTTAATGGGGGATACGCAGTATTTT
CDR3 protein: CSAPRLSGVLMGDTQYF

J gene: TRBJ2-4
D gene: -
clone size: few
V gene: TRBV5-6
CDR3 DNA: TGTGCCAGCAGCTTGGAGGGCCCTTCCCAGTACTTC
CDR3 protein: CASSLEGPSQYF

J gene: TRBJ2-7
D gene: -
clone size: many
V gene: TRBV11-1
CDR3 DNA: TGTGCCAGCAGCCCTATTGTTTTCGGACTGCCAGGGGACGAGCAGTACTTC
CDR3 protein: CASSPIVFGLPGDEQYF

J gene: TRBJ2-7
D gene: TRBD2
clone size: -
V gene: TRBV20-1
CDR3 DNA: TGCAGTGCCTGGCTAGCGGGGGGGCACGGTAGCTCCTACGAGCAGTACTTC
CDR3 protein: CSAWLAGGHGSSYEQYF

J gene: TRBJ1-2
D gene: TRBD1
clone size: -
V gene: TRBV10-3
CDR3 DNA: TGTGCCATCAGTGTCGACAGGGGCGGAGGCTACACCTTC
CDR3 protein: CAISVDRGGGYTF

J gene: TRBJ1-1
D gene: -
clone size: few
V gene: TRBV27
CDR3 DNA: TGTGCCAGCAGTTTTGGCCAGGGAATCACTGAAGCTTTCTTT
CDR3 protein: CASSFGQGITEAFF

J gene: TRBJ1-3
D gene: -
clone size: -
V gene: TRBV12-3/TRBV12-4
CDR3 DNA: TGTGCCAGCAGTCCACAGTACAGGAGCTCTGGAAACACCATATATTTT
CDR3 protein: CASSPQYRSSGNTIYF

J gene: TRBJ2-7
D gene: TRBD2
clone size: -
V gene: TRBV28
CDR3 DNA: TGTGCCAGCATTAAGGGAGGGAGCTCCTACGAGCAGTACTTC
CDR3 protein: CASIKGGSSYEQYF

J gene: TRBJ2-5
D gene: -
clone size: many
V gene: TRBV29-1
CDR3 DNA: TGCAGCGTTGAAGATAATTCTCGGGAGTCCGGGGAGACCCAGTACTTC
CDR3 protein: CSVEDNSRESGETQYF

J gene: TRBJ2-1
D gene: -
clone size: many
V gene: TRBV12-3/TRBV12-4
CDR3 DNA: TGTGCCAGCAGTCCCGAGACTCCCAATGAGCAGTTCTTC
CDR3 protein: CASSPETPNEQFF

J gene: TRBJ2-5
D gene: TRBD1
clone size: -
V gene: TRBV12-5
CDR3 DNA: TGTGCTAGTGGTATCGGACAGGGGGCTGAGACCCAGTACTTC
CDR3 protein: CASGIGQGAETQYF

J gene: TRBJ1-2
D gene: -
clone size: few
V gene: TRBV11-2
CDR3 DNA: TGTGCCAGCAGCGTGACAGGCGACTATGGCTACACCTTC
CDR3 protein: CASSVTGDYGYTF

J gene: TRBJ2-3
D gene: -
clone size: -
V gene: TRBV7-9
CDR3 DNA: TGTGCCAGCAGCCCTTCGCTTGCGCTGAGGGATACGCAGTATTTT
CDR3 protein: CASSPSLALRDTQYF

J gene: TRBJ2-5
D gene: -
clone size: few
V gene: TRBV12-3/TRBV12-4
CDR3 DNA: TGTGCCAGCAGTCTAGACAGGCGAGAGACCCAGTACTTC
CDR3 protein: CASSLDRRETQYF

J gene: TRBJ2-5
D gene: TRBD2
clone size: few
V gene: TRBV28
CDR3 DNA: TGTGCCAGCAGTTCAGCTAGCGGGGGAGCGTTCCAAGAGACCCAGTACTTC
CDR3 protein: CASSSASGGAFQETQYF

J gene: TRBJ2-1
D gene: TRBD2
clone size: many
V gene: TRBV5-5
CDR3 DNA: TGTGCCAGCAGCTGGGGGACTAGCGGGGTTTTTGAGGAGCAGTTCTTC
CDR3 protein: CASSWGTSGVFEEQFF

J gene: TRBJ2-1
D gene: -
clone size: few
V gene: TRBV28
CDR3 DNA: TGTGCCAGCACGGAGGGATGGGATGAGCAGTTCTTC
CDR3 protein: CASTEGWDEQFF

J gene: TRBJ2-1
D gene: -
clone size: few
V gene: TRBV27
CDR3 DNA: TGTGCCAGCAGTTTTCGGGTTACCACCTACAATGAGCAGTTCTTC
CDR3 protein: CASSFRVTTYNEQFF

J gene: TRBJ1-6
D gene: -
clone size: few
V gene: TRBV29-1
CDR3 DNA: TGCAGCGGCTCACCCCTCCACTTT
CDR3 protein: CSGSPLHF

J gene: TRBJ1-5
D gene: -
clone size: -
V gene: TRBV5-6
CDR3 DNA: TGTGCCAGCAGCTACCTTAATCAGCCCCAGCATTTT
CDR3 protein: CASSYLNQPQHF

J gene: TRBJ1-1
D gene: -
clone size: many
V gene: TRBV7-3
CDR3 DNA: TGTGCCAGCAGCTTAACAAGGGACACTGAAGCTTTCTTT
CDR3 protein: CASSLTRDTEAFF

J gene: TRBJ2-7
D gene: -
clone size: few
V gene: TRBV6-6
CDR3 DNA: TGTGCCAGCAGTTATGGTTATTCCTACGAGCAGTACTTC
CDR3 protein: CASSYGYSYEQYF

J gene: TRBJ1-3
D gene: -
clone size: few
V gene: TRBV7-2
CDR3 DNA: TGTGCCAGCAGCTACACGGGCTCTGGAAACACCATATATTTT
CDR3 protein: CASSYTGSGNTIYF

J gene: TRBJ1-6
D gene: -
clone size: -
V gene: TRBV20-1
CDR3 DNA: TGCAGTGCTAGAGTTGAGGGCAGGGCCTATAATTCACCCCTCCACTTT
CDR3 protein: CSARVEGRAYNSPLHF

J gene: TRBJ2-1
D gene: TRBD1
clone size: many
V gene: TRBV2
CDR3 DNA: TGTGCCAGCAGACGACAGGGGGCGGGTAATGAGCAGTTCTTC
CDR3 protein: CASRRQGAGNEQFF

J gene: TRBJ2-1
D gene: TRBD1
clone size: few
V gene: TRBV10-3
CDR3 DNA: TGTGCCATCAGGGGGACAGGGGACAATGAGCAGTTCTTC
CDR3 protein: CAIRGTGDNEQFF

J gene: TRBJ1-1
D gene: -
clone size: many
V gene: TRBV29-1
CDR3 DNA: TGCAGCGTGGGGCATAACACTGAAGCTTTCTTT
CDR3 protein: CSVGHNTEAFF

J gene: TRBJ1-4
D gene: -
clone size: -
V gene: TRBV7-2
CDR3 DNA: TGTGCCAGCAGTCGAGTGGGGAATGAAAAACTGTTTTTT
CDR3 protein: CASSRVGNEKLFF

J gene: TRBJ1-2
D gene: -
clone size: few
V gene: TRBV7-9
CDR3 DNA: TGTGCCAGCAGCTTAGCAGGGGAGGACTATGGCTACACCTTC
CDR3 protein: CASSLAGEDYGYTF

J gene: TRBJ1-2
D gene: -
clone size: few
V gene: TRBV12-3/TRBV12-4
CDR3 DNA: TGTGCCAGCAGTTTAATTTTTGAGGGTAACTATGGCTACACCTTC
CDR3 protein: CASSLIFEGNYGYTF

J gene: TRBJ2-3
D gene: -
clone size: -
V gene: TRBV6-5
CDR3 DNA: TGTGCCAGCAGTTACAGGCCGACCACAGATACGCAGTATTTT
CDR3 protein: CASSYRPTTDTQYF